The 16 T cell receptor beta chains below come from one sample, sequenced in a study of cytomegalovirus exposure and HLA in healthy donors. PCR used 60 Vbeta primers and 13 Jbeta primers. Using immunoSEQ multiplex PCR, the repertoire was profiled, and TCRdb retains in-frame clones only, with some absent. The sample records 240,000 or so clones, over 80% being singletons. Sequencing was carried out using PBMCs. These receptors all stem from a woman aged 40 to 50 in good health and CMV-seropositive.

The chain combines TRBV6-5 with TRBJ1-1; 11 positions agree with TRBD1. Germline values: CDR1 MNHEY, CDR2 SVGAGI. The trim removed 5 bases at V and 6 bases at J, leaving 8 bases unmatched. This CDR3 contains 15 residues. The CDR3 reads CASSAGQGARAEAFF. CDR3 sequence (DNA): TGTGCCAGCAGTGCAGGACAGGGGGCCCGAGCTGAAGCTTTCTTT.

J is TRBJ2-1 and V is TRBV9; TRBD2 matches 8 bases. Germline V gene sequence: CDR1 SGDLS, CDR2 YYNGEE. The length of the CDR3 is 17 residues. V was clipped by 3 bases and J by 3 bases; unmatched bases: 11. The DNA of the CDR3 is TGTGCCAGCAGCGACCCAAGGGTAGCGGGGTTCTACAATGAGCAGTTCTTC. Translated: CASSDPRVAGFYNEQFF. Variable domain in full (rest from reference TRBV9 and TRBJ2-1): DSGVTQTPKHLITATGQRVTLRCSPRSGDLSVYWYQQSLDQGLQFLIQYYNGEERAKGNILERFSAQQFPDLHSELNLSSLELGDSALYFCASSDPRVAGFYNEQFFGPGTRLTVL.

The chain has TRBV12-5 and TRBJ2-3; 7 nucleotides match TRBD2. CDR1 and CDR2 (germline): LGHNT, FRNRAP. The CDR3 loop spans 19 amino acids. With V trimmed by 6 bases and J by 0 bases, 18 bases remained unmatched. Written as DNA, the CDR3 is TGTGCTAGTGGAGGTTCTAGAGGCGGGAGCGTCCTGAGCACAGATACGCAGTATTTT. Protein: CASGGSRGGSVLSTDTQYF.

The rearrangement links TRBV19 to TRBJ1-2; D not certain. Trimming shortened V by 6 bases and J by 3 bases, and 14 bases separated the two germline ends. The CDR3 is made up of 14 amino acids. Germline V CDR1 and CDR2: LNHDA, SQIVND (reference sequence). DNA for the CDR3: TGTGCCAGTAGCATTCAGGTAGCGGACTATGGCTACACCTTC. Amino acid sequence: CASSIQVADYGYTF. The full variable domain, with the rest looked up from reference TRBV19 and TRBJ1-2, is DGGITQSPKYLFRKEGQNVTLSCEQNLNHDAMYWYRQDPGQGLRLIYYSQIVNDFQKGDIAEGYSVSREKKESFPLTVTSAQKNPTAFYLCASSIQVADYGYTFGSGTRLTVV.

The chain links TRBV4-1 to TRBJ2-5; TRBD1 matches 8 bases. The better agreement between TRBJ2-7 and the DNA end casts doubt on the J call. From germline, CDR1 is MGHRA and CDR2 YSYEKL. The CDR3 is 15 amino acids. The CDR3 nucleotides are TGCGCCAGCAGCCAAATCGGACAGGGAACCTACGAGCAGTACTTC. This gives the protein CASSQIGQGTYEQYF.

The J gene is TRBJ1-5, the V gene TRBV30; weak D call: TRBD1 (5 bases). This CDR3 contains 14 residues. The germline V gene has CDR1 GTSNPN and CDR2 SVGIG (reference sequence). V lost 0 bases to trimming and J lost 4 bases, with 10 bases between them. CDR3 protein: CAWSVGTQNQPQHF. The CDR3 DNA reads TGTGCCTGGAGTGTAGGGACTCAGAATCAGCCCCAGCATTTT.

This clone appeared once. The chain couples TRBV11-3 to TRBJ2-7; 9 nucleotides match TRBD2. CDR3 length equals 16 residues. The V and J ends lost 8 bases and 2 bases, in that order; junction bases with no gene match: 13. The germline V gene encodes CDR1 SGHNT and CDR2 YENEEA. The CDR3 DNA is TGTGCCAGCGGGCGTAGCGGGAGAGGGAATACCTACGAGCAGTACTTC. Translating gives CASGRSGRGNTYEQYF.

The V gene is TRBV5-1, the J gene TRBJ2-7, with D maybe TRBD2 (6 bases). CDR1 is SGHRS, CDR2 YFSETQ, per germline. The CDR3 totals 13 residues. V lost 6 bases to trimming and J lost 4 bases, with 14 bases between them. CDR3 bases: TGCGCCAGCACGGAGGGACCCGTTTACGAGCAGTACTTC. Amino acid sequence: CASTEGPVYEQYF.

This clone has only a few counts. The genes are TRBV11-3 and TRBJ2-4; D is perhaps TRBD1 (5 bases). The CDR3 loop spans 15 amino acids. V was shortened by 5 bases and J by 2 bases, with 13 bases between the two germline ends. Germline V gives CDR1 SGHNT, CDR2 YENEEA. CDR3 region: CASSPGRGSKNIQYF. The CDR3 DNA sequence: TGTGCCAGCAGCCCTGGTAGGGGATCCAAAAACATTCAGTACTTC.

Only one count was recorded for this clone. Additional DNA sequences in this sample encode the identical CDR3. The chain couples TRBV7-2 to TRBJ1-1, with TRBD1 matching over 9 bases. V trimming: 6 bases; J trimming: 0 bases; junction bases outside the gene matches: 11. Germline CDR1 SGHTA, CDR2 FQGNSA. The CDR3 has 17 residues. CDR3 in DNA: TGTGCCAGCAGTTGGACAGGGGTCGGAAGCGTGAACACTGAAGCTTTCTTT. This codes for CASSWTGVGSVNTEAFF.

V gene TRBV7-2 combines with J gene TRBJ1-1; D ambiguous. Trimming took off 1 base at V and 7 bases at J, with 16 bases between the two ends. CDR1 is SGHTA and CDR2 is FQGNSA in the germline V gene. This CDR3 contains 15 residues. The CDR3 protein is CASSLVQAVGSEAFF. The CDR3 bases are TGTGCCAGCAGCTTAGTTCAGGCAGTCGGCAGTGAAGCTTTCTTT.

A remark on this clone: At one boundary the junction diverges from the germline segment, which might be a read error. CDR3 sequence (DNA): TGTTCCAGCAGCTTCGGGGTTGAGTTCTACGAGCAGTACTTC. This gives the protein CSSSFGVEFYEQYF. The V and J genes are TRBV7-9 and TRBJ2-7, with D maybe TRBD2 (5 bases). From germline, CDR1 is SEHNR and CDR2 FQNEAQ (reference sequence). The CDR3 loop spans 14 amino acids.

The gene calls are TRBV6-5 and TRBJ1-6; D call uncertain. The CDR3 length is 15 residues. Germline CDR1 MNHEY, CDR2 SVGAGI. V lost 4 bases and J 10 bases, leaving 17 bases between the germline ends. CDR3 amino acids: CASSSSPGGGSPLHF. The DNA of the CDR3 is TGTGCCAGCAGTTCCTCACCCGGAGGAGGCTCACCCCTCCACTTT.

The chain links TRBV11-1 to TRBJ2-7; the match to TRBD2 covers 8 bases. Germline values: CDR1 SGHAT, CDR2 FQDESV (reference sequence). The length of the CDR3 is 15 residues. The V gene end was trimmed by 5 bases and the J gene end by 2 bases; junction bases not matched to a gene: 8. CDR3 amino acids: CASSRGSGSPYEQYF. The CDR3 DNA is TGTGCCAGCAGCCGGGGGAGCGGGAGTCCCTACGAGCAGTACTTC.

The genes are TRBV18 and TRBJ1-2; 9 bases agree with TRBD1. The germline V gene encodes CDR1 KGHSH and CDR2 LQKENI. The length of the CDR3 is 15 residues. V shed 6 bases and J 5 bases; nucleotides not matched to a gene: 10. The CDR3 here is CASSPQTGGGYGYTF. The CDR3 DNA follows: TGTGCCAGCTCGCCCCAGACAGGGGGGGGATATGGCTACACCTTC.

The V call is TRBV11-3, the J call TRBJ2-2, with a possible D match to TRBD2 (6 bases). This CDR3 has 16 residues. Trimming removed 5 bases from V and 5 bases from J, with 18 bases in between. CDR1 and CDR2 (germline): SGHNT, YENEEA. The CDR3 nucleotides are TGTGCCAGCAGCCCAGGGACTTACCGAAGGACCGGGGAGCTGTTTTTT. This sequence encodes CASSPGTYRRTGELFF.